This TCR beta chain came from a study of T cell responses to AZD1222 COVID-19 vaccine. General study results and limits: Elevations in Spike-specific TCR breadth and depth followed administration of two AZD1222 doses.

This clone was counted a single time. Antigen unknown. Trimming cost V 2 bases and J 1 base, with 6 bases left between them. Germline CDR1 and CDR2: MNHEY and SVGEGT. CDR3 length: 13 residues. Using immunoSEQ multiplex PCR, the repertoire was profiled, and TCRdb retains in-frame clones only, with some absent. The sample consists of around 130,000 clones, approximately 90% of them appearing once. The sequenced sample was peripheral blood, obtained 28 days after the second AZD1222 dose. The chain links TRBV6-2 or TRBV6-3 to TRBJ2-7, with D unresolved. The receptor's source is an adult who received the AZD1222 COVID-19 vaccine. The CDR3 here is CASSYGPSYEQYF. CDR3 bases: TGTGCCAGCAGTTACGGGCCGTCCTACGAGCAGTACTTC.